The T cell receptor beta chain described here comes from a study of Graves' ophthalmopathy and Graves' hyperthyroidism. General study findings and limits: Blood repertoires reportedly contained most expanded thyroid clonotypes above 0.001 frequency.

TCR beta CDR3 amplification used RNA transcripts. The library came from an HTBI-primed first-round RT-PCR and a second-round multiplex PCR. TCRdb re-called the multiplex PCR reads through MiXCR, storing one row per CDR3 protein. The data show 450,000 or so distinct CDR3 sequences, approximately 15% seen once. As concerns this clonotype: The antigen is not known. With a much larger clone just one base away, this may be a read error. Since the CDR3 does not end with the conserved phenylalanine or tryptophan, this likely comes from a read error.

Ophthalmopathy donors' eye disease showed moderate-to-severe activity, CAS of at least 3, NOSPECS of at least 4 and duration under 3 months. The diagnosis combined clinical symptoms, thyroxine, TRAb, thyroid ultrasound and orbital computed tomography scans. Germline V gives CDR1 GTSNPN, CDR2 SVGIG (reference sequence). Germline trimming cut 2 bases from V and 4 bases from J; bases unmatched to any gene: 14. The CDR3 sequence is 16 residues long. The receptor's source is a woman younger than 45 with Graves' ophthalmopathy. V and J are TRBV30 and TRBJ2-7; 7 nucleotides align to TRBD2. Material: blood. The CDR3 region is CAWSPGWPSGTYEQYL. The CDR3 DNA reads as TGTGCCTGGAGTCCCGGCTGGCCTAGCGGTACTTACGAGCAGTACTTG.